This T cell receptor beta chain stems from a study of T cells in Graves' hyperthyroidism and ophthalmopathy. General study results and limits: Blood also contained most expanded thyroid clonotypes above 0.001.

This clonotype was observed many times. The antigen remains unidentified. Germline CDR1 is MNHNS and CDR2 is SASEGT. The V gene end was trimmed by 1 base and the J gene end by 2 bases; junction bases not matched to a gene: 3. The CDR3 has 15 amino acids. The TCR beta CDR3 regions underwent amplification using RNA transcripts as the source. In the first-round RT-PCR of the TCR CDR3, the HTBI primer set was used. TCRdb used MiXCR to reprocess the multiplex PCR reads, holding one entry per CDR3 protein. The sample yields under 350,000 distinct CDR3 sequences, 20% to 30% seen once. The V and J genes are TRBV6-1 and TRBJ2-7; 9 bases are shared with TRBD2. Sequenced material: blood. The receptor was derived from a man aged 35-49 years with Graves' hyperthyroidism that later progressed to Graves' ophthalmopathy. DNA of the CDR3: TGTGCCAGCAGTGAAGGACTAGCGGAAACCTACGAGCAGTACTTC. Translation gives CASSEGLAETYEQYF.